The next 30 T cell receptor beta chains were all read from a single sample in a study of T-cell reconstitution after alpha-beta-depleted transplantation in children (dated by TCRdb to the mid-2010s). Read against the paper, the sample's time point label means: day 60 (about 2 months) after transplantation. Reading the label with the study, this specimen's treatment or condition is: allogeneic hematopoietic cell transplantation with graft depleted of TCRalphabeta T cells and CD19 B cells. Library method: PCR. Sequencing used an Illumina HiSeq 2500. TCR library preparation used molecular barcoding, with unique molecular identifiers applied to normalize quantification of the TCRbeta repertoire. TCRdb ran its own pipeline on the public reads, namely fastp trimming at Q25 and MiXCR clone calling, and kept in-frame beta chains. Each CDR3 protein appears once, grouped with its most common genes and DNA. The sample table contains around 16,000 distinct CDR3 sequences; only one count was recorded for roughly 8% of them. The biggest ten clones account for 36% of the sample.

Source: PBMCs, mostly from graft donor cells, taken 60 days after TCRalphabeta/CD19-depleted stem cell transplant. These receptors were obtained from a boy younger than two who had a stem cell transplant for Wiskott-Aldrich syndrome, so the T cells may come from the graft donor.

This clonotype qualifies as medium-sized. The V call is TRBV5-6, the J call TRBJ2-5; D is unclear. V shed 4 bases and J shed 0 bases, with 7 bases lying between them. The CDR3 loop spans 13 amino acids. Germline loops: CDR1 SGHDT, CDR2 YYEEEE. This chain's CDR3 is CASSRQYQETQYF. CDR3 in DNA: TGTGCCAGCAGCCGTCAGTACCAAGAGACCCAGTACTTC.

The chain recombines TRBV7-9 with TRBJ2-6, with D possibly TRBD1 on 6 matching bases. Germline V gives CDR1 SEHNR, CDR2 FQNEAQ (reference sequence). The V and J ends lost 4 bases and 4 bases respectively, with 11 bases between them. The CDR3 contains 15 residues. The CDR3 sequence is CASSYRASGANVLTF. The CDR3 coding sequence is TGTGCCAGCAGCTACAGGGCGTCAGGGGCCAACGTCCTGACTTTC.

There are many counts of this clonotype. The chain is built from TRBV3-1 and TRBJ2-5; D call uncertain. The CDR3 runs to 15 residues. V lost 1 base and J 7 bases, leaving 16 bases between the germline ends. Germline V gives CDR1 LGHDT, CDR2 YNNKEL (reference sequence). CDR3 sequence: CASSQGRTARGTQYF. The CDR3 DNA is TGTGCCAGCAGCCAAGGTAGAACGGCGAGAGGGACCCAGTACTTC.

This sequence joins TRBV2 and TRBJ2-7, with D tentatively TRBD1 or TRBD2 (6 bases each). The CDR3 has 15 residues. The germline gives CDR1 SNHLY, CDR2 FYNNEI. V gave up 10 bases and J gave up 5 bases, with 24 bases separating them. The chain's CDR3 is CANGGLGARHDEQYF. For the CDR3, the DNA is TGTGCCAACGGGGGTCTGGGGGCAAGACACGACGAGCAGTACTTC.

This clonotype is medium-sized within its sample. An end of the junction does not agree with germline; a read error may underlie this. The chain has TRBV7-2 and TRBJ2-1; TRBD2 aligns across 10 bases. The CDR3 has 14 residues. Germline CDR1 SGHTA, CDR2 FQGNSA. The CDR3 region is CASSLTTAGGPRVF. In DNA, the CDR3 is TGTGCCAGCAGCTTAACTACAGCGGGAGGGCCGCGGGTCTTC.

This clonotype was seen at least ten times. J is TRBJ2-1 and V is TRBV20-1, with TRBD1 identical over 11 bases. The germline V gene has CDR1 DFQATT and CDR2 SNEGSKA (reference sequence). There are 17 residues in the CDR3. The V and J ends lost 0 bases and 5 bases, in that order; junction bases with no gene match: 9. As DNA, the CDR3 is TGCAGTGCTAGAGATCAGAAGGGGGACAGGGGGAACAATGAGCAGTTCTTC. Its translation is CSARDQKGDRGNNEQFF.

The CDR3 loop is CSARGDGFRGGELFF. The CDR3 nucleotides are TGCAGTGCTAGGGGGGACGGGTTTCGGGGCGGGGAGCTGTTTTTT. The V and J genes are TRBV20-1 and TRBJ2-2; either TRBD1 or TRBD2 may fit D (5 bases each). Trimming shortened V by 3 bases and J by 7 bases, and 18 bases separated the two germline ends. The germline gives CDR1 DFQATT, CDR2 SNEGSKA (reference sequence). There are 15 residues in the CDR3.

This clonotype was seen many times. The V call is TRBV29-1, the J call TRBJ1-1, with 8 bases aligning to TRBD1. V shed 1 base, J shed 1 base, and the junction held 2 bases outside the gene matches. This CDR3 is 14 amino acids long. Germline values: CDR1 SQVTM, CDR2 ANQGSEA. CDR3 sequence: CSVEGGTGNTEAFF. The CDR3 DNA is TGCAGCGTTGAAGGGGGGACAGGGAACACTGAAGCTTTCTTT.

This clonotype was recorded many times. The V gene is TRBV3-1, the J gene TRBJ2-3; 7 positions agree with TRBD1. Per the germline V gene, CDR1 is LGHDT and CDR2 is YNNKEL (reference sequence). V lost 6 bases and J lost 0; bases outside the gene matches: 6. CDR3 length: 15 amino acids. CDR3 in amino acids: CASSRQGASTDTQYF. DNA of the CDR3: TGTGCCAGCAGTCGACAGGGTGCTAGCACAGATACGCAGTATTTT.

This clonotype has a handful of counts. This sequence joins TRBV4-1 and TRBJ1-6, with a possible D match to TRBD1 (6 bases). This CDR3 region has 15 residues. V was cut by 6 bases and J by 10 bases, with 19 bases left in between. The germline V gene has CDR1 MGHRA and CDR2 YSYEKL. The CDR3 protein is CASRSGTTERSPLHF. As DNA, the CDR3 is TGCGCCAGCAGATCCGGGACAACTGAGCGGTCACCCCTCCACTTT.

This clonotype appeared many times. J is TRBJ1-1 and V is TRBV7-9; D ambiguous. The germline V gene has CDR1 SEHNR and CDR2 FQNEAQ (reference sequence). CDR3 length: 13 residues. V was pared by 8 bases and J by 0 bases, with 10 bases between. CDR3 sequence reads: CASARFMNTEAFF. Written as DNA, the CDR3 is TGTGCCAGCGCCCGGTTCATGAACACTGAAGCTTTCTTT. Full variable domain (outside the CDR3, taken from reference TRBV7-9 and TRBJ1-1): DTGVSQNPRHKITKRGQNVTFRCDPISEHNRLYWYRQTLGQGPEFLTYFQNEAQLEKSRLLSDRFSAERPKGSFSTLEIQRTEQGDSAMYLCASARFMNTEAFFGQGTRLTVV.

J is TRBJ2-1 and V is TRBV27; the D gene is possibly TRBD2 (6 bases). CDR3 size: 15 residues. V dropped 3 bases and J dropped 0 bases, with 9 bases sitting between them. Germline-derived CDR1 and CDR2 are MNHEY and SMNVEV (reference sequence). Here the CDR3 DNA reads TGTGCCAGCAGTTTGGAGGGGCACTCCTACAATGAGCAGTTCTTC. The encoded protein is CASSLEGHSYNEQFF.

This chain uses TRBV7-8 with TRBJ2-5; TRBD1 might be the D (6 bases). Germline V CDR1 and CDR2: SGHVS, FQNEAQ. The ends were cut back, 5 bases at V and 5 bases at J, with 15 bases in the middle. This CDR3 is built from 14 residues. DNA of the CDR3: TGTGCCAGCAGCGCAAGAACAGGGATTGAGACCCAGTACTTC. Protein product: CASSARTGIETQYF.

This clonotype was counted many times. The rearrangement uses TRBV20-1 and TRBJ2-5; TRBD1 agrees at 9 bases. Germline values: CDR1 DFQATT, CDR2 SNEGSKA (reference sequence). After removal of 1 base from V and 4 bases from J, the junction contained 1 base not matched to a gene. This CDR3 has 13 amino acids. CDR3 bases: TGCAGTGCTAGAGGGACAGGGGTAGAGACCCAGTACTTC. It specifies CSARGTGVETQYF.

This clonotype was counted many times. The chain employs TRBV3-1 and TRBJ1-6; 8 positions match TRBD1. CDR1 and CDR2 (germline): LGHDT, YNNKEL (reference sequence). The junction had 10 bases not matched to a gene; V was cut back by 5 bases and J by 10 bases. CDR3 size: 15 residues. DNA of the CDR3: TGTGCCAGCAGCGCGGACAGGGACATTAGGTCACCCCTCCACTTT. Encoded protein: CASSADRDIRSPLHF. The entire variable domain, with the rest obtained from reference TRBV3-1 and TRBJ1-6, is as follows: DTAVSQTPKYLVTQMGNDKSIKCEQNLGHDTMYWYKQDSKKFLKIMFSYNNKELIINETVPNRFSPKSPDKAHLNLHINSLELGDSAVYFCASSADRDIRSPLHFGNGTRLTVT.

This clonotype rates as medium-sized (0.01 to 0.1%). The chain links TRBV25-1 to TRBJ2-5; 7 positions agree with TRBD1. The CDR3 totals 14 residues. The trim removed 4 bases at V and 3 bases at J, leaving 5 bases unmatched. Germline CDR1 and CDR2: MGHDK and SYGVNS. This CDR3 reads CASSAFGTEETQYF. In DNA form, the CDR3 reads TGTGCCAGCAGTGCCTTTGGGACAGAAGAGACCCAGTACTTC.

At least ten counts were recorded for this clonotype. J is TRBJ2-7 and V is TRBV9, with D perhaps TRBD2 (6 bases). Germline V gene sequence: CDR1 SGDLS, CDR2 YYNGEE. Deletions cut 3 bases from V and 2 bases from J, with 12 bases between. The CDR3 has 14 residues. Here the CDR3 reads CASSAAGLPYEQYF. CDR3 bases: TGTGCCAGCAGCGCCGCGGGACTTCCCTACGAGCAGTACTTC.

Ten or more counts support this clonotype. The rearrangement uses TRBV18 and TRBJ2-5; D unresolved. The V gene's germline CDR1 is KGHSH and CDR2 LQKENI. The length of the CDR3 is 12 residues. V lost 3 bases and J 2 bases, leaving 4 bases between the germline ends. CDR3 nucleotides: TGTGCCAGCTCACCCGGGCAAGAGACCCAGTACTTC. This sequence encodes CASSPGQETQYF. Filled out from reference TRBV18 and TRBJ2-5, the complete variable domain reads NAGVMQNPRHLVRRRGQEARLRCSPMKGHSHVYWYRQLPEEGLKFMVYLQKENIIDESGMPKERFSAEFPKEGPSILRIQQVVRGDSAAYFCASSPGQETQYFGPGTRLLVL.

Remarks on this clonotype: One end of the junction fails to match germline, which may point to a read error. This chain connects TRBV3-1 to TRBJ2-6; TRBD2 is a possible D gene (5 bases). CDR1 LGHDT and CDR2 YNNKEL come from the germline V gene (reference sequence). The CDR3 contains 15 residues. DNA of the CDR3: TGTGCCACCAGCAAAGAGGGCACTGGGGCCAACGTCCTGACTTTC. Protein sequence: CATSKEGTGANVLTF.

This clonotype was picked up many times. The gene calls are TRBV20-1 and TRBJ2-1, with D perhaps TRBD1 or TRBD2 (5 bases each). The germline CDR1 and CDR2 sequences are DFQATT and SNEGSKA (reference sequence). The CDR3 length is 16 residues. V was shortened by 1 base and J by 8 bases, with 21 bases between the two germline ends. CDR3 region: CSARGFGAPGTYEQFF. CDR3 nucleotide sequence: TGCAGTGCTAGAGGTTTCGGGGCGCCGGGAACGTATGAGCAGTTCTTC.

At least ten counts were recorded for this clonotype. The V call is TRBV3-1, the J call TRBJ2-2; tentatively, D is TRBD1 or TRBD2 (5 bases each). The CDR3 length is 14 residues. Germline V gives CDR1 LGHDT, CDR2 YNNKEL (reference sequence). V lost 3 bases and J lost 6, with 11 bases in between. CDR3 sequence (DNA): TGTGCCAGCAGCCACCAGGGACGTGCCGGGGAGCTGTTTTTT. It is translated as CASSHQGRAGELFF.

This clonotype was observed a few times. The gene calls are TRBV20-1 and TRBJ1-4; D uncertain. V was shortened by 4 bases and J by 8 bases, with 14 bases between the two germline ends. Looked up from germline, CDR1 is DFQATT and CDR2 is SNEGSKA (reference sequence). This CDR3 region has 13 residues. Here the CDR3 reads CSANWAGNEKLFF. The DNA of the CDR3 is TGCAGTGCTAATTGGGCGGGTAACGAAAAACTGTTTTTT.

The chain combines TRBV30 with TRBJ2-7, with 8 bases matching TRBD1. Per the germline V gene, CDR1 is GTSNPN and CDR2 is SVGIG (reference sequence). Trimming cost V 3 bases and J 5 bases; bases outside gene matches: 12. The CDR3 is 15 residues long. Written as DNA, the CDR3 is TGTGCCTGGAGAAGGAACTGGCAGGGGGCAAACGAGCAGTACTTC. It encodes CAWRRNWQGANEQYF.

This clonotype occurred many times. The chain links TRBV7-9 to TRBJ1-6, with D tentatively TRBD1 (6 bases). The CDR3 spans 14 residues. Per the germline V gene, CDR1 is SEHNR and CDR2 is FQNEAQ (reference sequence). V was trimmed by 6 bases and J by 5 bases, leaving 11 bases between them. The CDR3 loop is CASRPTGNNSPLHF. The CDR3 nucleotides read TGTGCCAGCAGACCCACAGGGAATAATTCACCCCTCCACTTT.

This clonotype has ten or more counts. V gene TRBV15 combines with J gene TRBJ2-4, with D perhaps given as TRBD1 or TRBD2 (7 bases each). V was pared by 5 bases and J by 6 bases, with 17 bases between. The germline V gene has CDR1 LNHNV and CDR2 YYDKDF (reference sequence). This CDR3 spans 15 amino acids. DNA of the CDR3: TGTGCCACCAGCGGACGCAGGGGGGGTTCAAACATTCAGTACTTC. Translation gives CATSGRRGGSNIQYF.

In this sample, this clonotype turned up many times. The rearrangement uses TRBV18 and TRBJ1-3, with D possibly being TRBD1 (5 bases). In germline, CDR1 is KGHSH, CDR2 LQKENI. This CDR3 region has 14 residues. V dropped 3 bases and J dropped 7 bases, with 13 bases sitting between them. CDR3 in amino acids: CASSPPTVRNTIYF. CDR3 nucleotide sequence: TGTGCCAGCTCACCCCCGACAGTTCGGAACACCATATATTTT.

This clonotype was observed many times. The gene calls are TRBV27 and TRBJ1-5; TRBD1 aligns across 8 bases. The CDR3 loop spans 14 amino acids. The V gene's germline CDR1 is MNHEY and CDR2 SMNVEV (reference sequence). V was clipped by 6 bases and J by 2 bases; unmatched bases: 3. This chain's CDR3 is CASSPTGGNQPQHF. CDR3 bases: TGTGCCAGCAGCCCGACAGGGGGCAATCAGCCCCAGCATTTT.

This clonotype was found many times. The gene calls are TRBV2 and TRBJ2-2; D perhaps matches TRBD1 (6 bases). The CDR3 length is 17 residues. V was cut by 1 base and J by 2 bases, with 14 bases left in between. Germline loops: CDR1 SNHLY, CDR2 FYNNEI. The CDR3 DNA sequence: TGTGCCAGCAGTGAAGGGGGGACACCTACTAACACCGGGGAGCTGTTTTTT. Protein sequence: CASSEGGTPTNTGELFF. Full variable domain (missing parts from reference TRBV2 and TRBJ2-2): EPEVTQTPSHQVTQMGQEVILRCVPISNHLYFYWYRQILGQKVEFLVSFYNNEISEKSEIFDDQFSVERPDGSNFTLKIRSTKLEDSAMYFCASSEGGTPTNTGELFFGEGSRLTVL.

This clonotype was seen only a few times. The chain is built from TRBV20-1 and TRBJ2-7, with 11 bases matching TRBD1. The V gene end was trimmed by 6 bases and the J gene end by 6 bases; junction bases not matched to a gene: 10. The germline V gene has CDR1 DFQATT and CDR2 SNEGSKA (reference sequence). This CDR3 comprises 14 residues. The CDR3 sequence is CSAPRDRGYVEQYF. The CDR3 DNA reads TGCAGTGCCCCGAGGGACAGGGGGTATGTCGAGCAGTACTTC.

At least ten counts were recorded for this clonotype. The chain uses TRBV18 and TRBJ2-1; 8 bases map to TRBD2. Germline assignment: CDR1 KGHSH and CDR2 LQKENI. This CDR3 is 13 amino acids long. Germline trimming cut 5 bases from V and 8 bases from J; bases unmatched to any gene: 5. The CDR3 region is CASSSGLDDEQFF. As DNA, the CDR3 is TGTGCCAGCTCATCGGGACTAGATGATGAGCAGTTCTTC.